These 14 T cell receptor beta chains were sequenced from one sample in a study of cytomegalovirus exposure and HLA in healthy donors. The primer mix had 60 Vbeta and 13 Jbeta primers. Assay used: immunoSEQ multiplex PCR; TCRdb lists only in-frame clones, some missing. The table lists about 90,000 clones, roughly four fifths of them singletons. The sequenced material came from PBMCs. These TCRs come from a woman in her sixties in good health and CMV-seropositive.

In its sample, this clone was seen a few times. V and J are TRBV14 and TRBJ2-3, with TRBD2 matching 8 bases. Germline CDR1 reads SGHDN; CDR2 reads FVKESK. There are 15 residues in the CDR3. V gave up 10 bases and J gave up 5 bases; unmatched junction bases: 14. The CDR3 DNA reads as TGTGCCACCTCGCCGGGAGGGGTCCACCAAGATACGCAGTATTTT. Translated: CATSPGGVHQDTQYF.

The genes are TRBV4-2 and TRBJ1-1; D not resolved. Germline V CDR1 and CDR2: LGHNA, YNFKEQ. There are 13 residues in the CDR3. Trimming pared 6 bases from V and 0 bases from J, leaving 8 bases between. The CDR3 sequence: CASSRSMNTEAFF. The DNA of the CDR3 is TGTGCCAGCAGTCGGTCCATGAACACTGAAGCTTTCTTT.

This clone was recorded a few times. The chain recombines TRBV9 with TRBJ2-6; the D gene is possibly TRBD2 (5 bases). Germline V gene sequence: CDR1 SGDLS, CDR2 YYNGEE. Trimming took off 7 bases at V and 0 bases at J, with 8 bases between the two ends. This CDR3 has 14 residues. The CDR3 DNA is TGTGCCAGCGGAGGAGCCTCTGGGGCCAACGTCCTGACTTTC. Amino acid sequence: CASGGASGANVLTF.

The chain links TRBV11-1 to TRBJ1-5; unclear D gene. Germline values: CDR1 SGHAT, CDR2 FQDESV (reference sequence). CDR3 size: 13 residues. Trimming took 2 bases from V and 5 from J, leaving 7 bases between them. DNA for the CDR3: TGTGCCAGCAGCTTAAAGCCGGATCAGCCCCAGCATTTT. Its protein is CASSLKPDQPQHF.

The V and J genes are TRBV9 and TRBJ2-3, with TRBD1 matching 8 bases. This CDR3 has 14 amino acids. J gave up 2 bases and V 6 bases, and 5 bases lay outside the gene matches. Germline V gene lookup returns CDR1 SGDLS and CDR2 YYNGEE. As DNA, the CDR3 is TGTGCCAGCAACCCGGGACAGGACACAGATACGCAGTATTTT. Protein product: CASNPGQDTDTQYF.

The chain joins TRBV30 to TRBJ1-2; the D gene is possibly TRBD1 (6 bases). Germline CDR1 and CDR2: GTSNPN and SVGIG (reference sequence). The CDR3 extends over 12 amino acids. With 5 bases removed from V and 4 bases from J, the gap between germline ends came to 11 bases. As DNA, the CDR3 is TGTGCCTGGGGCAGGGGCCGCTATGGCTACACCTTC. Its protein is CAWGRGRYGYTF.

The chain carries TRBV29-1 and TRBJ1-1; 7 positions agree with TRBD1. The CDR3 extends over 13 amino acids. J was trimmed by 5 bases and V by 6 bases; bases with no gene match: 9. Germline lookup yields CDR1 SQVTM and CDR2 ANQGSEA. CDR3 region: CSVDRVAGTEAFF. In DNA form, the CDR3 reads TGCAGCGTAGACAGGGTCGCGGGTACTGAAGCTTTCTTT.

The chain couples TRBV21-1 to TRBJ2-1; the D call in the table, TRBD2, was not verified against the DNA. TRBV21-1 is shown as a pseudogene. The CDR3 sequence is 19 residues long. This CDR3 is CASSKGGLAGGDSYNEQFF. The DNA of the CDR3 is TGTGCCAGCAGCAAGGGGGGACTAGCGGGAGGCGACTCCTACAATGAGCAGTTCTTC.

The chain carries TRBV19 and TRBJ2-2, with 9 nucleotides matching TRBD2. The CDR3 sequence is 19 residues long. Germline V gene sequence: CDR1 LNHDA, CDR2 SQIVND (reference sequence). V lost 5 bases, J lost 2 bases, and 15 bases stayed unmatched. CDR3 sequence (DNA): TGTGCCAGTAGTCTGTTAGCGGGAGCAACGGAGATAAACACCGGGGAGCTGTTTTTT. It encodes CASSLLAGATEINTGELFF.

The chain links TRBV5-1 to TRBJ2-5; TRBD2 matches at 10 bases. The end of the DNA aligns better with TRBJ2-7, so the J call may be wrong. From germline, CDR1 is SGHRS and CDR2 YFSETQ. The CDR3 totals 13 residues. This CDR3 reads CASSMVAGGEQYF. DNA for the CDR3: TGCGCCAGCAGTATGGTAGCGGGGGGCGAGCAGTACTTC.

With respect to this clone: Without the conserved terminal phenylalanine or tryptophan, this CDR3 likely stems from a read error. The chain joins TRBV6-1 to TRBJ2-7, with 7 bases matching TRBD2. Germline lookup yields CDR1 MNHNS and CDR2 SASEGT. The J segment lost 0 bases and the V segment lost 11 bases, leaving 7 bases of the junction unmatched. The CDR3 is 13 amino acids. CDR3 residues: CAVQGGSSYEQYL. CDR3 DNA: TGTGCCGTCCAGGGCGGGAGCTCCTACGAGCAGTACCTC.

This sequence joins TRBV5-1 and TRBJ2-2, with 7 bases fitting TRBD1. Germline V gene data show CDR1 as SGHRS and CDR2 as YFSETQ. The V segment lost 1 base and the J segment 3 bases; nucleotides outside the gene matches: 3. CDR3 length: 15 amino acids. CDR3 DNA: TGCGCCAGCAGCTTGAACAGGGGAGACACCGGGGAGCTGTTTTTT. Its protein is CASSLNRGDTGELFF.

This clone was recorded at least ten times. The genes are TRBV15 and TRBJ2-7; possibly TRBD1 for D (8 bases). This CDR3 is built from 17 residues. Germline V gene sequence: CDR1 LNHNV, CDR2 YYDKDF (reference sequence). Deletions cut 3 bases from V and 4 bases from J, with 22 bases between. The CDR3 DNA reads TGTGCCACCAGCAGGGGAAGACCCGGACAGGGAGGGTACGAGCAGTACTTC. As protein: CATSRGRPGQGGYEQYF. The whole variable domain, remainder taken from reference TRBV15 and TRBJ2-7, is DAMVIQNPRYQVTQFGKPVTLSCSQTLNHNVMYWYQQKSSQAPKLLFHYYDKDFNNEADTPDNFQSRRPNTSFCFLDIRSPGLGDTAMYLCATSRGRPGQGGYEQYFGPGTRLTVT.

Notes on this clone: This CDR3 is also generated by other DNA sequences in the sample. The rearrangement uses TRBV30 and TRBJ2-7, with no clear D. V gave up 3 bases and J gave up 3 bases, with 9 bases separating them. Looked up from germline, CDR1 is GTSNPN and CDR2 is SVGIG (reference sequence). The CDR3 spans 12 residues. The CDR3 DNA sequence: TGTGCCTGGAGCCCTGGCAGCTACGAGCAGTACTTC. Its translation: CAWSPGSYEQYF.